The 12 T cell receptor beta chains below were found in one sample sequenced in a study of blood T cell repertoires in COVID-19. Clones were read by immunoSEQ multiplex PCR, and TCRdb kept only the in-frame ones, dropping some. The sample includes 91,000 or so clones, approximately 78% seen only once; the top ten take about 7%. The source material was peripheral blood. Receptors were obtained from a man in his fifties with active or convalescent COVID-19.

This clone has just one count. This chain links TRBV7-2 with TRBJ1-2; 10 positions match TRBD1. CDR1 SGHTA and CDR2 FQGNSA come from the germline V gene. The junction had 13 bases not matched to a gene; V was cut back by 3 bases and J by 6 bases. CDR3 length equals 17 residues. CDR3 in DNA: TGTGCCAGCAGCTTTAGGGGGGCCGGGACAGGGGACAATGGCTACACCTTC. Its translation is CASSFRGAGTGDNGYTF.

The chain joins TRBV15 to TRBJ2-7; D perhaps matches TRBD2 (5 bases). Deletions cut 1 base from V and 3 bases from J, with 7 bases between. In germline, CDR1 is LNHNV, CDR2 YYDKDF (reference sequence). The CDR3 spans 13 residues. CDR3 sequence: CATSRGGLYEQYF. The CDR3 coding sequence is TGTGCCACCAGCAGAGGCGGACTCTACGAGCAGTACTTC.

CDR3 sequence (DNA): TGTGCCAGCAGTAAAGCGGACGGTACAGATACGCAGTATTTT. As protein: CASSKADGTDTQYF. The gene calls are TRBV28 and TRBJ2-3; possibly TRBD2 for D (5 bases). CDR1 and CDR2 from the germline V gene are MDHEN and SYDVKM. The V gene lost 5 bases and the J gene lost 3 bases, with 12 bases spanning the gap. The CDR3 spans 14 residues.

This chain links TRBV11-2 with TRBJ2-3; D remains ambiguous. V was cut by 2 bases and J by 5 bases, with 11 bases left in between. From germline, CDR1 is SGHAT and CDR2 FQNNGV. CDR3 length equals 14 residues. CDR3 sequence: CASSLRLELDTQYF. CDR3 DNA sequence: TGTGCCAGCAGCTTAAGGCTAGAACTAGATACGCAGTATTTT.

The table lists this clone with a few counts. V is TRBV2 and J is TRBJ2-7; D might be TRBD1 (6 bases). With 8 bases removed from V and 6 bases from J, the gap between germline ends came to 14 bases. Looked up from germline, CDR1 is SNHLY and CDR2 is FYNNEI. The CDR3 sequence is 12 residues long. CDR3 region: CASGKDSSEQYV. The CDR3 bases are TGTGCCAGCGGAAAGGACAGCTCCGAGCAGTACGTC.

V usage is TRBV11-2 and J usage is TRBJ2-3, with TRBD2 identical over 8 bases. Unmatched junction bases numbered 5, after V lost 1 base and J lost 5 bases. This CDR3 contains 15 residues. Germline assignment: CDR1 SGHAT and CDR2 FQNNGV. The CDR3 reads CASSLVAGNQDTQYF. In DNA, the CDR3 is TGTGCCAGCAGCTTAGTAGCGGGAAACCAAGATACGCAGTATTTT.

Here the CDR3 reads CASSLLLDTQYF. CDR3 bases: TGTGCCAGCAGCTTATTATTGGATACGCAGTATTTT. This chain links TRBV7-6 with TRBJ2-3, with D unresolved. Germline lookup yields CDR1 SGHVS and CDR2 FNYEAQ. CDR3 length equals 12 residues. Trimming shortened V by 2 bases and J by 6 bases, and 6 bases separated the two germline ends.

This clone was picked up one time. The CDR3 loop is CASSFSSRETQYF. CDR3 in DNA: TGTGCCAGCAGCTTCAGTTCTCGCGAGACCCAGTACTTC. V and J are TRBV7-2 and TRBJ2-5; D is undetermined. This CDR3 region has 13 residues. Germline V gene sequence: CDR1 SGHTA, CDR2 FQGNSA. V lost 3 bases and J lost 5, with 10 bases in between.

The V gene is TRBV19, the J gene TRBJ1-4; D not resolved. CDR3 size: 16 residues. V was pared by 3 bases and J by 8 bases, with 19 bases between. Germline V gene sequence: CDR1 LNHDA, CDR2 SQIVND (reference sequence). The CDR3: CASSIRAGGGFEKLFF. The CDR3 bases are TGTGCCAGTAGTATTCGAGCAGGAGGAGGTTTCGAAAAACTGTTTTTT.

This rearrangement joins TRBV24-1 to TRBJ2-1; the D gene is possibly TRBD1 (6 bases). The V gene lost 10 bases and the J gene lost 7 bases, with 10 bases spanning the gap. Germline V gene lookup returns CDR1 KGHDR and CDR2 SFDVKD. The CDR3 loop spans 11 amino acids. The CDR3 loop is CATGTGNEQFF. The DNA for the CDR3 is TGTGCCACAGGAACAGGGAATGAGCAGTTCTTC.

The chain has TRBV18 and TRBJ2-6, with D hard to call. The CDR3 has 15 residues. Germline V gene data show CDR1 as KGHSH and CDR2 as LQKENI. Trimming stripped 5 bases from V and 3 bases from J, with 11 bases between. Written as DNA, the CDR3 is TGTGCCAGCTCAATTATAGAAGTTGGGGCCAACGTCCTGACTTTC. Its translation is CASSIIEVGANVLTF.

CDR3 in DNA: TGTGCCAGCAGCGCTCAGGGGGTTGGCGCAGATACGCAGTATTTT. Translating gives CASSAQGVGADTQYF. The V gene is TRBV5-4, the J gene TRBJ2-3, with 7 bases lining up with TRBD1. The CDR3 contains 15 residues. V lost 4 bases, J lost 4 bases, and 9 bases stayed unmatched. Looked up from germline, CDR1 is SGHNT and CDR2 is YYREEE (reference sequence). Based on the CDR3 plus reference TRBV5-4 and TRBJ2-3, the full variable domain is ETGVTQSPTHLIKTRGQQVTLRCSSQSGHNTVSWYQQALGQGPQFIFQYYREEENGRGNFPPRFSGLQFPNYSSELNVNALELDDSALYLCASSAQGVGADTQYFGPGTRLTVL.